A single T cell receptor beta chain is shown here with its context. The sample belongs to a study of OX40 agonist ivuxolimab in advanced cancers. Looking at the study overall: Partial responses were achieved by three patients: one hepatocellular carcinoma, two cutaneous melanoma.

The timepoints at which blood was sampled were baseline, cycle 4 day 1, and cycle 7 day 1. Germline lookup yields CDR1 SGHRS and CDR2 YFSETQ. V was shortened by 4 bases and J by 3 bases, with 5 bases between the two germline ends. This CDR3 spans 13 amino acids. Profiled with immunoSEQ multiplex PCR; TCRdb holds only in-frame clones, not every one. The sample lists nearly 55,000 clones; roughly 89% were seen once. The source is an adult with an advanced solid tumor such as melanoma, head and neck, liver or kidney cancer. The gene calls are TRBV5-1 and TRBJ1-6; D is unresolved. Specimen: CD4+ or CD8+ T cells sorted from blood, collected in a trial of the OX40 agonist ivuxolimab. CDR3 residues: CASSRNYNSPLHF. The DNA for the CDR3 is TGCGCCAGCAGCCGGAACTATAATTCACCCCTCCACTTT. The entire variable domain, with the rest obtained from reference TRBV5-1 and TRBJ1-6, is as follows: KAGVTQTPRYLIKTRGQQVTLSCSPISGHRSVSWYQQTPGQGLQFLFEYFSETQRNKGNFPGRFSGRQFSNSRSEMNVSTLELGDSALYLCASSRNYNSPLHFGNGTRLTVT.